What follows describes a single T cell receptor (beta chain). Germline CDR1 SGHTA, CDR2 FQGNSA. The CDR3 is made up of 16 amino acids. V dropped 3 bases and J dropped 3; count of bases not matched to a gene: 5. This entry belongs to a study of blood T cell repertoires in COVID-19. As originally analysed: Scientists estimated how many nucleated cells there were by amplifying reference gene primers. The protocol was immunoSEQ multiplex PCR, while the TCRdb copy is restricted to in-frame clones and leaves out a portion. V, J and clone size reflect that table, while D and trimming were determined from the DNA. The sample shows 250,000 or so clones, 91% of them seen only once. Cohorts were determined from participant-reported clinical history.

The chain links TRBV7-2 to TRBJ2-6; TRBD2 matches 7 bases. The TCR originated in a human donor in a cohort exposed to, infected with or recovered from COVID-19 (not recorded which). The donor label of this sample is uncertain. Material: PBMCs or T cells enriched from blood (not recorded which). CDR3: CASSFGGTIGANVLTF. CDR3 coding DNA: TGTGCCAGCAGCTTCGGGGGGACGATTGGGGCCAACGTCCTGACTTTC.